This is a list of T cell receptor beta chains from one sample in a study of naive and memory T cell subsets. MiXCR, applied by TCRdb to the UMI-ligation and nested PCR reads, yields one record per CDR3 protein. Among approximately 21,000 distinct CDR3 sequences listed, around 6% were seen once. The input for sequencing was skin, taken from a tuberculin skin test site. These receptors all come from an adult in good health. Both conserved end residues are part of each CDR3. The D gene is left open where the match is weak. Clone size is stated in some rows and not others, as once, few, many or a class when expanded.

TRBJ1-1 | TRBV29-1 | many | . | TGCAGCGTTGAAGATCGTCGGGGGGGCGCGACGAGAGCTTTCTTT | CSVEDRRGGATRAFF
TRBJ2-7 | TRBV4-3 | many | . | TGCGCCAGCAGCCCGTGGATCCTCTACGAGCAGTACTTC | CASSPWILYEQYF
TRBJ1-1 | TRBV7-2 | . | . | TGTGCCAGCAGGAAGATCGCGGACACTGAAGCTTTCTTT | CASRKIADTEAFF
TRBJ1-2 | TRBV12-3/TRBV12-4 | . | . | TGTGCCAGCAGTATGGGACCCAGTGGCTACACCTTC | CASSMGPSGYTF
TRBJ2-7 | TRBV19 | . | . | TGTGCCAGTAGCAATGGCTACGAGCAGTACTTC | CASSNGYEQYF
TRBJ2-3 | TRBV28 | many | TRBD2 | TGTGCCACCCGGACTCTAGCGGCCGGCCCAGATACGCAGTATTTT | CATRTLAAGPDTQYF
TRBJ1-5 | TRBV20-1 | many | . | TGCAGTGCTAGGGGGGACAGCAATCAGCCCCAGCATTTT | CSARGDSNQPQHF
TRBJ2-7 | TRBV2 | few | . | TGTGCCAGCAGCGGAGTTGGGCAGGCCTCCTACGAGCAGTACTTC | CASSGVGQASYEQYF
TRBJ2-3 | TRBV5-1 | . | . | TGCGCCAGCAGCCCCCGGGTAGGGGTAGTGGCAGATACGCAGTATTTT | CASSPRVGVVADTQYF
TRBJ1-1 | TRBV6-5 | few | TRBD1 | TGTGCCAGCAGTACGGACAGGGGTGTCTCTGAAGCTTTCTTT | CASSTDRGVSEAFF
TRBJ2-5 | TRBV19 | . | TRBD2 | TGTGCCAGTAGTCGACGGACTAGCGGGAGAGGGGAGACCCAGTACTTC | CASSRRTSGRGETQYF
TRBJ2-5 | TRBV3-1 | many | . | TGTGCCAGCAGCCAAGCCCAGGGACAAGAGACCCAGTACTTC | CASSQAQGQETQYF
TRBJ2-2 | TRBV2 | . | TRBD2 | TGTGCCAGCAGTGGACTAGCGGGAAACACCGGGGAGCTGTTTTTT | CASSGLAGNTGELFF
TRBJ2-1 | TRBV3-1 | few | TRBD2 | TGTGCCAGCAGCACCCGCCAAGCGGGAGGAAGTTACAATGAGCAGTTCTTC | CASSTRQAGGSYNEQFF